Detailed here is one TCR beta chain. Its cognate antigen is unknown. The source of the sample is a study of cytomegalovirus exposure and HLA in healthy donors. Points from the study as a whole: TCR association rates varied by HLA locus in a later analysis, with DRB1 highest and HLA-C lowest. In a later analysis, TCR beta V- and J-gene trimming was associated with a missense DCLRE1C variant.

In the PCR, 60 Vbeta and 13 Jbeta primers were used. Here immunoSEQ multiplex PCR was the method, and the copy in TCRdb shows in-frame clones only, minus some. The table lists 250,000 to 350,000 clones, 70% to 90% of them singletons. The CDR3 runs to 13 residues. V lost 2 bases and J lost 0, with 6 bases in between. Germline V gene data show CDR1 as SGHDT and CDR2 as YYEEEE. The TCR comes from a man aged 40-49 years in good health and CMV-seropositive. The chain employs TRBV5-6 and TRBJ2-7; D gene ambiguous. The sample consisted of PBMCs. The CDR3 spells CASSLTTSYEQYF. CDR3 nucleotide sequence: TGTGCCAGCAGCTTAACTACCTCCTACGAGCAGTACTTC.